This TCR beta chain was retrieved from a study of cytomegalovirus exposure and HLA in healthy donors. Notes on the study in general: Follow-up analysis seemed to connect common viral pathogens with several of the most significant clusters identified. In a later analysis, a missense DCLRE1C variant was linked to TCR beta V- and J-gene trimming.

This CDR3 spans 12 amino acids. Deletions cut 8 bases from V and 8 bases from J, with 15 bases between. CDR1 is SNHLY and CDR2 is FYNNEI in the germline V gene. Both 60 Vbeta primers and 13 Jbeta primers went into the PCR. The protocol was immunoSEQ multiplex PCR, while the TCRdb copy is restricted to in-frame clones and leaves out a portion. Seen here are 80,000 or so clones, approximately 72% observed once, and the top ten hold over 8.5%. On this clone: Its cognate antigen is unknown.

Sequencing input: PBMCs. The TCR was taken from a woman aged 35 to 49 in good health and CMV-seropositive. The chain carries TRBV2 and TRBJ1-1, with D possibly TRBD1 on 6 matching bases. In nucleotides, the CDR3 is TGTGCCAGCTCCTACGTAGGGACAGAAGCTTTCTTT. Translating it yields CASSYVGTEAFF.